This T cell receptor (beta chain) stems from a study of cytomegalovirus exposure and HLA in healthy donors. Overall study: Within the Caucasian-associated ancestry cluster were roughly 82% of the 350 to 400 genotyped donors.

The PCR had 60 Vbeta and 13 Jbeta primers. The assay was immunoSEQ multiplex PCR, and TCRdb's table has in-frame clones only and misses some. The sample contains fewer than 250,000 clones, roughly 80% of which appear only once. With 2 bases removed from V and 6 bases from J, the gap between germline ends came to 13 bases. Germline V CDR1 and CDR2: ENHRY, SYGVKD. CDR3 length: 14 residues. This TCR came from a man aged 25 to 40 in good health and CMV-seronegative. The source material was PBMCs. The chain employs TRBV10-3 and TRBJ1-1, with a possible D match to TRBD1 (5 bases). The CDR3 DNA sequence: TGTGCCATCAGTGAGGGGGCGGATACCGCTGAAGCTTTCTTT. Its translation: CAISEGADTAEAFF.